This section outlines one TCR beta chain sequence together with its context. What it binds is not known. Splitting the CD4+ cells yielded a CD45RA+ naive subset and a CD45RA-negative memory subset. This entry comes from a study of shared clonotypes between healthy human individuals. Broader study findings: Naive subsets generally exceeded memory subsets in estimated richness.

This CDR3 is 11 amino acids long. Germline CDR1 is SQVTM and CDR2 is ANQGSEA. V lost 6 bases, J lost 8 bases, and 1 base stayed unmatched. Authors' methods: Filtering differed since immunoSEQ provided only junctions, with no quality scores. Assay: immunoSEQ multiplex PCR; the TCRdb copy retains only in-frame clones and omits some. V, J and clone size derive from that table, while D and trimming were established from the DNA sequence. Here the sample spans about 680,000 clones, around two thirds being singletons. The rearrangement links TRBV29-1 to TRBJ2-1; 10 bases line up with TRBD1. This TCR came from a woman in her twenties or thirties in good health. The sequenced sample was memory CD4+ T cells sorted from blood. Specified subset: CD45RA-negative fraction. The CDR3 DNA reads as TGCAGCGTCGGGACAGGGGATGAGCAGTTCTTC. It is translated as CSVGTGDEQFF.